Listed below are T cell receptor beta chains from one sample, sequenced in a study of persistence of HIV-infected CD4 T cells. TCRdb's table, derived via immunoSEQ multiplex PCR, lists solely in-frame clones and lacks some. Seen here are about 40,000 clones, 75% to 80% observed once, and the top ten hold 13% to 15%. Antigen specificity for these receptors is unknown. The specimen was CD4+ T cells sorted from PBMCs after roughly 18-hour stimulation, collected from a patient who received antiretroviral therapy. The receptors were gathered from an adult man with HIV who was CMV-seropositive. Each CDR3 is given without its conserved first and last residue. Each record gives: V gene, J gene, CDR3 protein.

>TRBV6-5|TRBJ1-1
ASQRDTEAF
>TRBV30|TRBJ1-5
AFDRERNQPQH
>TRBV10-3|TRBJ2-7
AISTRDRGLREQY
>TRBV11-3|TRBJ1-1
ASSLIMGSEAF
>TRBV5-6|TRBJ1-6
ASSLRQGQSPLH
>TRBV7-6|TRBJ1-1
ASSQHRVGVNTEAF
>TRBV5-1|TRBJ1-1
ASSSQGTEAF
>TRBV5-1|TRBJ2-5
ASSLSPETQY
>TRBV7-6|TRBJ2-3
ASSARTDRSSTDTQY
>TRBV28|TRBJ1-1
ASSLGGKTEAF
>TRBV7-2|TRBJ1-5
ASSIPGTGSNQPQH
>TRBV4-1|TRBJ2-7
ASSLGQGIGDEQY
>TRBV18|TRBJ1-2
ASTGQGQIGYGYT
>TRBV7-8|TRBJ1-3
ASSRTGTGNTIY
>TRBV3-1/TRBV3-2|TRBJ1-3
ASSETRDVNTIY
>TRBV2|TRBJ2-5
ASSSPGTGGTETQY
>TRBV6-1|TRBJ1-3
ASSEGRGQGNTIY
>TRBV29-1|TRBJ2-3
SVEAQGANTQY
>TRBV7-2|TRBJ2-3
ASSLEAGLATDTQY
>TRBV30|TRBJ2-5
AGVTGREGETQY
>TRBV7-6|TRBJ1-6
ASRSGTGGATPLH
>TRBV9|TRBJ1-4
ASSARQGTNEKLF